This T cell receptor beta chain stems from a study of CXCR3-negative and CXCR3-positive naive CD8 T cells. Study findings and constraints: Researchers reported similar TRBV-TRBJ usage in naive CXCR3-negative and CXCR3-positive cells, though memory differed. Diversity ran similarly high across both naive subsets but far lower in memory CD8+ cells.

The TRB cDNA libraries were prepared by 5' RACE with UMI labels. TCRdb reprocessed the 5' RACE reads, keeping one entry per CDR3 protein, no DNA. The listing contains around 50,000 distinct CDR3 sequences. Per the germline V gene, CDR1 is DFQATT and CDR2 is SNEGSKA (reference sequence). The CDR3 is made up of 15 amino acids. With respect to this clonotype: Its antigen is currently unknown.

Using triplicate sorts, approximately 300,000 cells were collected each time from every CD8+ T cell subset. The specimen sequenced was memory CD8+ T cells from blood. The chain uses TRBV20-1 and TRBJ2-1; TCRdb calls TRBD2, which cannot be checked without DNA. This TCR was recovered from a human donor in good health. Some clones in this sample may be carry-over from other donors' samples. This CDR3 reads CSASGTAENADEQFF.